The next 31 T cell receptor beta chains were all read from a single sample in a study of blood T cell repertoires in COVID-19. Assay: immunoSEQ multiplex PCR; the TCRdb copy retains only in-frame clones and omits some. The sample lists under 100,000 clones; more than 75% were seen once. Material for sequencing was peripheral blood. All receptors derive from a human donor in a cohort sampled during active COVID-19.

The chain combines TRBV5-1 with TRBJ1-4; the D is unclear. V shed 4 bases and J shed 5 bases, with 15 bases lying between them. Germline CDR1 SGHRS, CDR2 YFSETQ. The CDR3 runs to 15 residues. The CDR3 DNA is TGCGCCAGCAGCCCCTGGGCAGCCGGCAATGAAAAACTGTTTTTT. As protein: CASSPWAAGNEKLFF.

The sample holds one count of this clone. CDR3 protein: CASRDSVGFTDTQYF. The CDR3 nucleotides read TGTGCCAGCAGAGACTCAGTGGGTTTCACAGATACGCAGTATTTT. The genes are TRBV2 and TRBJ2-3; D unclear. Germline assignment: CDR1 SNHLY and CDR2 FYNNEI. V dropped 6 bases and J dropped 2 bases, with 15 bases sitting between them. CDR3 length equals 15 residues.

This rearrangement joins TRBV19 to TRBJ2-3, with D possibly being TRBD1 (5 bases). The CDR3 totals 15 residues. Germline CDR1 reads LNHDA; CDR2 reads SQIVND (reference sequence). Trimming left V 6 bases short and J 1 base short, with 14 bases between. CDR3 loop: CASSHTLGGTDTQYF. In DNA form, the CDR3 reads TGTGCCAGTAGCCATACGCTAGGGGGCACAGATACGCAGTATTTT.

This chain connects TRBV6-5 to TRBJ2-1, with 12 positions matching TRBD2. The trim removed 4 bases at V and 7 bases at J, leaving 8 bases unmatched. The germline gives CDR1 MNHEY, CDR2 SVGAGI. This CDR3 is built from 16 residues. The CDR3 DNA reads TGTGCCAGCAGTTCCCCTAGCGGGGGGGCCTGGAATGAGCAGTTCTTC. This gives the protein CASSSPSGGAWNEQFF.

V is TRBV27 and J is TRBJ2-7; D may be TRBD2 (6 bases). Deletions cut 6 bases from V and 3 bases from J, with 18 bases between. CDR3 size: 15 residues. CDR1 MNHEY and CDR2 SMNVEV come from the germline V gene (reference sequence). The CDR3 nucleotides read TGTGCCAGCAGGGGCTGGGCGGGAACGAACTACGAGCAGTACTTC. Translating it yields CASRGWAGTNYEQYF.

The rearrangement uses TRBV9 and TRBJ1-6; TRBD1 matches 7 bases. This CDR3 has 15 amino acids. The germline gives CDR1 SGDLS, CDR2 YYNGEE. The ends lost 3 bases at V and 2 bases at J; junction bases unmatched: 2. The CDR3: CASSAQGAYNSPLHF. The DNA for the CDR3 is TGTGCCAGCAGCGCTCAGGGGGCCTATAATTCACCCCTCCACTTT.

In this sample, this clone turned up once. The gene calls are TRBV20-1 and TRBJ1-1; D might be TRBD1 (6 bases). CDR3 length: 11 amino acids. Looked up from germline, CDR1 is DFQATT and CDR2 is SNEGSKA (reference sequence). V gave up 6 bases and J gave up 7 bases, with 12 bases separating them. The DNA for the CDR3 is TGCAGTGCGGCGGACAGACGTGAAGCTTTCTTT. Translated, it gives CSAADRREAFF.

The CDR3 sequence: CASSGWTTNYEQYF. The CDR3 nucleotides are TGTGCCAGCAGCGGATGGACAACGAACTACGAGCAGTACTTC. This rearrangement joins TRBV7-3 to TRBJ2-7; D perhaps matches TRBD1 (5 bases). Germline CDR1 SGHTA, CDR2 FQGTGA. The CDR3 is 14 amino acids. The ends were cut back, 5 bases at V and 3 bases at J, with 14 bases in the middle.

The chain carries TRBV7-2 and TRBJ1-5; a possible D gene is TRBD1 (5 bases). The V end lost 5 bases, the J end lost 6 bases, and 11 bases lay between the germline ends. The germline V gene encodes CDR1 SGHTA and CDR2 FQGNSA. The CDR3 length is 13 residues. The CDR3 sequence: CASSRGTGQPQHF. The CDR3 nucleotides read TGTGCCAGCAGCAGGGGAACTGGTCAGCCCCAGCATTTT.

The J gene is TRBJ2-1, the V gene TRBV27, with D unclear. The germline CDR1 and CDR2 sequences are MNHEY and SMNVEV (reference sequence). Between the trimmed V and J ends, which lost 0 bases and 5 bases, there was a span of 5 bases. The CDR3 is 13 residues long. CDR3 coding DNA: TGTGCCAGCAGTTTATCCGCGGACAATGAGCAGTTCTTC. Its protein product is CASSLSADNEQFF.

The chain is built from TRBV10-1 and TRBJ1-5, with a possible D match to TRBD1 (6 bases). Trimming removed 4 bases from V and 7 bases from J, with 8 bases in between. CDR1 is WNHNN, CDR2 SYGVQD, per germline (reference sequence). CDR3 length equals 12 residues. The CDR3 DNA is TGCGCCAGCAGTGCAGGGGACCAGCCCCAGCATTTT. Its protein product is CASSAGDQPQHF.

This chain uses TRBV5-1 with TRBJ1-1, with D possibly matching TRBD1 (5 bases). Germline CDR1 reads SGHRS; CDR2 reads YFSETQ. V was pared by 0 bases and J by 0 bases, with 18 bases between. This CDR3 comprises 18 residues. The CDR3 sequence: CASSLVRQGRLMNTEAFF. The CDR3 DNA sequence: TGCGCCAGCAGCTTGGTTCGTCAGGGAAGACTTATGAACACTGAAGCTTTCTTT. The full variable domain, rest sourced from reference TRBV5-1 and TRBJ1-1, is KAGVTQTPRYLIKTRGQQVTLSCSPISGHRSVSWYQQTPGQGLQFLFEYFSETQRNKGNFPGRFSGRQFSNSRSEMNVSTLELGDSALYLCASSLVRQGRLMNTEAFFGQGTRLTVV.

The rearrangement links TRBV27 to TRBJ1-1; 8 positions agree with TRBD1. This CDR3 is 14 amino acids long. Germline CDR1 and CDR2: MNHEY and SMNVEV (reference sequence). V shed 4 bases and J 1 base; nucleotides not matched to a gene: 2. CDR3 sequence reads: CASSYGQGNTEAFF. CDR3 nucleotide sequence: TGTGCCAGCAGTTATGGACAGGGGAACACTGAAGCTTTCTTT.

The V call is TRBV5-4, the J call TRBJ1-6; tentatively, D is TRBD1 (5 bases). This CDR3 has 14 amino acids. Trimming removed 0 bases from V and 6 bases from J, with 7 bases in between. Per germline, CDR1 SGHNT and CDR2 YYREEE (reference sequence). CDR3 in amino acids: CASSLEQGNSPLHF. The DNA of the CDR3 is TGTGCCAGCAGCTTGGAGCAGGGTAATTCACCCCTCCACTTT.

V is TRBV30 and J is TRBJ2-7; 7 bases align to TRBD1. CDR1 is GTSNPN, CDR2 SVGIG, per germline (reference sequence). V gave up 1 base and J gave up 3 bases; unmatched junction bases: 0. The CDR3 spans 12 residues. The CDR3 here is CAWSGTGYEQYF. The CDR3 nucleotides read TGTGCCTGGAGTGGGACAGGCTACGAGCAGTACTTC.

V usage is TRBV18 and J usage is TRBJ1-2; no firm D call. CDR1 KGHSH and CDR2 LQKENI come from the germline V gene. This CDR3 has 15 amino acids. V lost 2 bases and J lost 4, with 14 bases in between. The CDR3 coding sequence is TGTGCCAGCTCACCAGCGGGGTCTGTTAGCTATGGCTACACCTTC. Translating it yields CASSPAGSVSYGYTF.

CDR3 sequence: CASSPPRGQVSNQPQHF. CDR3 nucleotides: TGTGCCAGCAGTCCGCCCCGCGGACAGGTTAGCAATCAGCCCCAGCATTTT. The chain recombines TRBV6-2 or TRBV6-3 with TRBJ1-5; 7 positions match TRBD1. From germline, CDR1 is MNHEY and CDR2 SVGEGT. The CDR3 covers 17 residues. The V and J ends lost 5 bases and 0 bases, in that order; junction bases with no gene match: 10.

This chain uses TRBV2 with TRBJ1-1; 8 positions match TRBD1. Trimming cost V 8 bases and J 1 base; bases outside gene matches: 6. Germline V CDR1 and CDR2: SNHLY, FYNNEI. The length of the CDR3 is 14 residues. Written as DNA, the CDR3 is TGTGCCAGCCTTGGGGACAGGAGGAACACTGAAGCTTTCTTT. As protein: CASLGDRRNTEAFF.

The CDR3 protein is CATSRGLQGGSYEQYF. As DNA, the CDR3 is TGTGCCACCAGCAGAGGGTTACAGGGGGGCTCCTACGAGCAGTACTTC. V is TRBV15 and J is TRBJ2-7; 8 nucleotides agree with TRBD1. The CDR3 is made up of 16 amino acids. V gave up 1 base and J gave up 0 bases; unmatched junction bases: 5. Germline V gene lookup returns CDR1 LNHNV and CDR2 YYDKDF (reference sequence).

The chain employs TRBV11-2 and TRBJ1-1; the match to TRBD1 covers 11 bases. The ends lost 6 bases at V and 5 bases at J; junction bases unmatched: 17. Germline V gene data show CDR1 as SGHAT and CDR2 as FQNNGV. The CDR3 contains 18 residues. CDR3: CASSLIAPRTGGLTEAFF. CDR3 coding DNA: TGTGCCAGCAGTCTAATAGCCCCCCGGACAGGGGGCTTAACTGAAGCTTTCTTT.

The chain is built from TRBV6-1 and TRBJ1-5; 7 bases align to TRBD1. J lost 4 bases, V lost 2 bases, and 8 bases had no gene match. This CDR3 spans 16 amino acids. Per germline, CDR1 MNHNS and CDR2 SASEGT. The CDR3 here is CASSESGTALNQPQHF. The CDR3 bases are TGTGCCAGCAGTGAAAGTGGGACAGCCCTAAATCAGCCCCAGCATTTT.

The chain is built from TRBV14 and TRBJ2-5; perhaps TRBD2 as D (5 bases). In germline, CDR1 is SGHDN, CDR2 FVKESK. The CDR3 is made up of 16 amino acids. Trimming cost V 0 bases and J 1 base, with 12 bases left between them. The CDR3 spells CASSQDLGLIQETQYF. CDR3 sequence (DNA): TGTGCCAGCAGCCAAGATCTCGGACTGATCCAAGAGACCCAGTACTTC.

CDR3 coding DNA: TGTGCTAGTGGTTTGGTGCCCGGTAATGAAAAACTGTTTTTT. This gives the protein CASGLVPGNEKLFF. V is TRBV12-5 and J is TRBJ1-4; D is undetermined. The length of the CDR3 is 14 residues. Germline V lookup: CDR1 LGHNT, CDR2 FRNRAP. The V end was cut by 0 bases, the J end by 4 bases, with 6 bases between.

V usage is TRBV6-5 and J usage is TRBJ2-7; D is uncertain. The germline V and J ends were trimmed by 0 bases and 1 base, with 10 bases remaining between them. CDR1 and CDR2 (germline): MNHEY, SVGAGI. This CDR3 comprises 15 residues. CDR3 coding DNA: TGTGCCAGCAGTTACTCGACAACACCTTCCTACGAGCAGTACTTC. It yields the protein CASSYSTTPSYEQYF.

In its sample, this clone was seen once. The chain is built from TRBV18 and TRBJ2-3; 7 positions match TRBD1. Germline values: CDR1 KGHSH, CDR2 LQKENI. Trimming cost V 3 bases and J 6 bases; bases outside gene matches: 3. CDR3 size: 13 residues. CDR3 in amino acids: CASSPSTGDTQYF. The CDR3 nucleotides read TGTGCCAGCTCACCCTCGACAGGGGATACGCAGTATTTT.

The chain has TRBV6-5 and TRBJ1-2; maybe TRBD1 (5 bases). This CDR3 comprises 12 residues. Germline-derived CDR1 and CDR2 are MNHEY and SVGAGI. Between the trimmed V and J ends, which lost 10 bases and 2 bases, there was a span of 11 bases. CDR3 residues: CATRQTNYGYTF. The CDR3 DNA is TGTGCCACTAGACAGACCAACTATGGCTACACCTTC.

V and J are TRBV12-3 or TRBV12-4 and TRBJ1-1; 7 nucleotides align to TRBD1. V lost 6 bases to trimming and J lost 4 bases; unmatched junction nucleotides: 2. CDR3 length: 12 amino acids. CDR3 loop: CASRPGGTEAFF. CDR3 nucleotide sequence: TGTGCCAGCAGGCCAGGGGGCACTGAAGCTTTCTTT.

The chain carries TRBV29-1 and TRBJ1-5; 7 bases align to TRBD1. Trimming took 6 bases from V and 4 from J; bases not matched to a gene: 3. This CDR3 contains 12 residues. Germline assignment: CDR1 SQVTM and CDR2 ANQGSEA. In DNA, the CDR3 is TGCAGCGTCTTACAGGGGAATCAGCCCCAGCATTTT. This codes for CSVLQGNQPQHF. The entire variable domain, with the rest obtained from reference TRBV29-1 and TRBJ1-5, is as follows: SAVISQKPSRDICQRGTSLTIQCQVDSQVTMMFWYRQQPGQSLTLIATANQGSEATYESGFVIDKFPISRPNLTFSTLTVSNMSPEDSSIYLCSVLQGNQPQHFGDGTRLSIL.

The gene calls are TRBV6-2 or TRBV6-3 and TRBJ1-1; 7 bases match TRBD1. The CDR3 contains 12 residues. With 6 bases clipped from V and 7 bases from J, the junction kept 5 bases outside the gene matches. CDR1 and CDR2 (germline): MNHEY, SVGEGT. The CDR3 DNA sequence: TGTGCCAGCAGCAACAGGGGAGATGAAGCTTTCTTT. Its protein product is CASSNRGDEAFF.

This clone came up a few times. The chain combines TRBV9 with TRBJ1-6; 7 nucleotides match TRBD1. The CDR3 totals 16 residues. After removal of 3 bases from V and 1 base from J, the junction contained 4 bases not matched to a gene. Germline V gene data show CDR1 as SGDLS and CDR2 as YYNGEE. CDR3 residues: CASSGGTVSYNSPLHF. CDR3 nucleotide sequence: TGTGCCAGCAGCGGAGGGACAGTTTCCTATAATTCACCCCTCCACTTT.

The chain employs TRBV6-1 and TRBJ1-2; no firm D call. Trimming removed 0 bases from V and 3 bases from J, with 14 bases in between. Germline V gene sequence: CDR1 MNHNS, CDR2 SASEGT. CDR3 size: 16 residues. CDR3 DNA sequence: TGTGCCAGCAGTGAAGCAGGGTCGGGAGTATACTATGGCTACACCTTC. Protein sequence: CASSEAGSGVYYGYTF.